One sample yielded the 28 T cell receptor beta chains listed below, sequenced in a study of identical twins. In TCRdb, the 5' RACE reads were re-called with MiXCR into one record per CDR3 protein. The sample contains 1.5 million to 2 million distinct CDR3 sequences, about 32% of which appear only once. The sequencing sample was made of cord blood. These receptors all come from a newborn girl in good health.

The chain employs TRBV20-1 and TRBJ2-2; D ambiguous. Trimming pared 6 bases from V and 5 bases from J, leaving 13 bases between. CDR3 length: 13 residues. Germline V gene lookup returns CDR1 DFQATT and CDR2 SNEGSKA (reference sequence). For the CDR3, the DNA is TGCAGTGCCCAGCCTAGAATGACCGGGGAGCTGTTTTTT. Residues: CSAQPRMTGELFF.

The chain employs TRBV28 and TRBJ1-4; D ambiguous. CDR3 size: 16 residues. Germline values: CDR1 MDHEN, CDR2 SYDVKM. V lost 5 bases to trimming and J lost 0 bases, with 13 bases between them. DNA for the CDR3: TGTGCCAGCAGTCTAACCGGGCCGACAACTAATGAAAAACTGTTTTTT. Its translation: CASSLTGPTTNEKLFF.

This clonotype was counted between two and nine times. The genes are TRBV10-3 and TRBJ1-6; no definite D call. V lost 0 bases, J lost 4 bases, and 13 bases lay in between. The CDR3 length is 17 residues. The germline CDR1 and CDR2 sequences are ENHRY and SYGVKD. The CDR3 sequence is CAISESGSQGYNSPLHF. CDR3 nucleotides: TGTGCCATCAGTGAGTCAGGCAGCCAAGGGTATAATTCACCCCTCCACTTT.

The rearrangement joins TRBV5-8 to TRBJ1-1; TRBD1 agrees at 8 bases. There are 13 residues in the CDR3. V was clipped by 4 bases and J by 10 bases; unmatched bases: 9. CDR1 is SGHTS, CDR2 YDEGEE, per germline. In DNA form, the CDR3 reads TGTGCCAGCAGCGCGACAGGGGAAATGGGAGCTTTCTTT. Protein product: CASSATGEMGAFF.

V gene TRBV7-9 combines with J gene TRBJ1-2; unclear D gene. The V end was cut by 0 bases, the J end by 7 bases, with 12 bases between. The CDR3 covers 14 residues. Germline CDR1 is SEHNR and CDR2 is FQNEAQ (reference sequence). CDR3 region: CASSLALWEGGYTF. CDR3 nucleotides: TGTGCCAGCAGCTTAGCGCTATGGGAGGGTGGCTACACCTTC.

J is TRBJ2-4 and V is TRBV4-2, with TRBD2 as a possible D gene (6 bases). V was shortened by 0 bases and J by 6 bases, with 15 bases between the two germline ends. Germline-derived CDR1 and CDR2 are LGHNA and YNFKEQ. CDR3 size: 16 residues. As DNA, the CDR3 is TGTGCCAGCAGCCAAGAGGGACCAGGCGGGGTAAACATTCAGTACTTC. Encoded protein: CASSQEGPGGVNIQYF.

J is TRBJ1-2 and V is TRBV28, with 9 positions matching TRBD1. V dropped 7 bases and J dropped 7; count of bases not matched to a gene: 13. Germline V gene lookup returns CDR1 MDHEN and CDR2 SYDVKM. The CDR3 is made up of 15 amino acids. CDR3 sequence: CASKMGTGKRSGYTF. The DNA for the CDR3 is TGTGCCAGCAAAATGGGGACAGGGAAGAGGAGTGGCTACACCTTC.

This chain uses TRBV6-5 with TRBJ1-2; 7 nucleotides line up with TRBD1. Germline V lookup: CDR1 MNHEY, CDR2 SVGAGI. There are 14 residues in the CDR3. After removal of 4 bases from V and 4 bases from J, the junction contained 6 bases not matched to a gene. CDR3 in DNA: TGTGCCAGCAGTTGCTCCTCAGGGGGCTATGGCTACACCTTC. This codes for CASSCSSGGYGYTF.

The chain employs TRBV7-2 and TRBJ1-2, with a possible D match to TRBD1 (6 bases). V was trimmed by 1 base and J by 7 bases, leaving 10 bases between them. The CDR3 sequence is 13 residues long. From germline, CDR1 is SGHTA and CDR2 FQGNSA. The CDR3 is CASSLVNRAGYTF. CDR3 bases: TGTGCCAGCAGCTTAGTGAACAGGGCTGGCTACACCTTC. The whole variable domain, remainder taken from reference TRBV7-2 and TRBJ1-2, is GAGVSQSPSNKVTEKGKDVELRCDPISGHTALYWYRQSLGQGLEFLIYFQGNSAPDKSGLPSDRFSAERTGGSVSTLTIQRTQQEDSAVYLCASSLVNRAGYTFGSGTRLTVV.

This clonotype was observed a few times. This chain uses TRBV20-1 with TRBJ1-5; no reliable D call. V was clipped by 3 bases and J by 0 bases, with 6 bases between them. Germline V gives CDR1 DFQATT, CDR2 SNEGSKA (reference sequence). The CDR3 contains 13 residues. The CDR3, as DNA: TGCAGTGCTAGGACGACTAGCAATCAGCCCCAGCATTTT. It codes for CSARTTSNQPQHF.

This clonotype was detected ten times or more. The chain employs TRBV14 and TRBJ1-1; D call uncertain. V lost 0 bases and J lost 0, with 11 bases in between. The CDR3 totals 16 residues. Germline assignment: CDR1 SGHDN and CDR2 FVKESK. Here the CDR3 DNA reads TGTGCCAGCAGCCAAGATCTAGGCCGGGTGAACACTGAAGCTTTCTTT. This codes for CASSQDLGRVNTEAFF. The full variable domain, rest sourced from reference TRBV14 and TRBJ1-1, is EAGVTQFPSHSVIEKGQTVTLRCDPISGHDNLYWYRRVMGKEIKFLLHFVKESKQDESGMPNNRFLAERTGGTYSTLKVQPAELEDSGVYFCASSQDLGRVNTEAFFGQGTRLTVV.

The gene calls are TRBV19 and TRBJ1-4, with no clear D. The CDR3 sequence is 14 residues long. The V gene lost 6 bases and the J gene lost 8 bases, with 16 bases spanning the gap. CDR1 LNHDA and CDR2 SQIVND come from the germline V gene (reference sequence). CDR3 sequence (DNA): TGTGCCAGTAGAGGGAAGGACGGCGACGAAAAACTGTTTTTT. This gives the protein CASRGKDGDEKLFF.

This clonotype was seen ten or more times. V usage is TRBV12-3 or TRBV12-4 and J usage is TRBJ2-1; 15 bases are a match to TRBD2. CDR3 length: 16 residues. Trimming at V came to 7 bases and at J to 3 bases, leaving 4 bases not matched to a gene. The CDR3 nucleotides are TGTGCCAGCACCTCGGGACTAGCGGGAGGCTACAATGAGCAGTTCTTC. This codes for CASTSGLAGGYNEQFF.

The chain recombines TRBV20-1 with TRBJ2-1, with D perhaps matching TRBD2 (6 bases). Trimming left V 1 base short and J 0 bases short, with 10 bases between. The CDR3 length is 15 residues. CDR1 and CDR2 (germline): DFQATT, SNEGSKA (reference sequence). The CDR3 region is CSARAAGSSYNEQFF. DNA of the CDR3: TGCAGTGCTAGAGCGGCCGGGAGCTCCTACAATGAGCAGTTCTTC.

This clonotype appeared a few times. The chain couples TRBV28 to TRBJ1-5; D perhaps matches TRBD1 (5 bases). Germline-derived CDR1 and CDR2 are MDHEN and SYDVKM. The V gene lost 7 bases and the J gene lost 2 bases, with 15 bases spanning the gap. CDR3 length equals 15 residues. The CDR3 loop reads CASNSGGVGNQPQHF. CDR3 sequence (DNA): TGTGCCAGCAATAGTGGGGGTGTGGGCAATCAGCCCCAGCATTTT.

This chain connects TRBV19 to TRBJ2-1; 12 nucleotides agree with TRBD1. The DNA end favors TRBJ2-7, so the J call may be wrong. The CDR3 is 19 residues long. Germline CDR1 LNHDA, CDR2 SQIVND (reference sequence). The CDR3 sequence is CASRGQGASVRSSYNEQYF. The CDR3 nucleotides read TGTGCCAGTAGGGGACAGGGGGCAAGCGTTCGGAGCTCCTACAATGAGCAGTACTTC.

This clonotype occurred once. The chain couples TRBV12-3 or TRBV12-4 to TRBJ1-3; unclear D gene. The CDR3 is 17 amino acids. Trimming took off 0 bases at V and 4 bases at J, with 16 bases between the two ends. The DNA for the CDR3 is TGTGCCAGCAGTTTAGCCCTCATTAGGCTGGCAGGAAACACCATATATTTT. Its protein product is CASSLALIRLAGNTIYF.

The chain carries TRBV28 and TRBJ2-2; 7 positions agree with TRBD1. The V and J ends lost 5 bases and 0 bases, in that order; junction bases with no gene match: 9. Per germline, CDR1 MDHEN and CDR2 SYDVKM. CDR3 length equals 17 residues. The CDR3 spells CASSLQGLGSNTGELFF. The DNA of the CDR3 is TGTGCCAGCAGTCTACAGGGGCTGGGTTCGAACACCGGGGAGCTGTTTTTT.

There are a few counts of this clonotype. The CDR3 loop reads CASSRDPSGANVLTF. The CDR3 region has the DNA TGTGCCAGCAGCCGGGACCCCTCTGGGGCCAACGTCCTGACTTTC. This rearrangement joins TRBV4-2 to TRBJ2-6, with D perhaps assigned TRBD1 or TRBD2 (5 bases each). V was cut by 4 bases and J by 0 bases, with 7 bases left in between. The CDR3 is 15 amino acids. Germline CDR1 reads LGHNA; CDR2 reads YNFKEQ.

This clonotype was detected once. The rearrangement joins TRBV12-3 or TRBV12-4 to TRBJ1-1; D gene ambiguous. The CDR3 sequence is 13 residues long. V lost 9 bases and J 5 bases, leaving 16 bases between the germline ends. In DNA, the CDR3 is TGTGCCAGTCTGAAATGGGGAAAGACTGAAGCTTTCTTT. Amino acid sequence: CASLKWGKTEAFF.

This clonotype has at least ten counts. The rearrangement joins TRBV12-3 or TRBV12-4 to TRBJ1-4; D possibly corresponds to TRBD1 (6 bases). V lost 5 bases and J 5 bases, leaving 9 bases between the germline ends. This CDR3 contains 13 residues. The CDR3 reads CASSHQGNEKLFF. The CDR3 coding sequence is TGTGCCAGCAGTCACCAGGGGAATGAAAAACTGTTTTTT.

The chain carries TRBV5-5 and TRBJ2-3; TRBD2 matches 12 bases. V was pared by 4 bases and J by 2 bases, with 11 bases of the junction left unmatched. CDR1 SGHKS and CDR2 YYEKEE come from the germline V gene (reference sequence). The CDR3 sequence is 18 residues long. CDR3 residues: CASSVLAGGLLTTDTQYF. The CDR3 DNA reads TGTGCCAGCAGCGTACTAGCGGGGGGTCTCCTGACCACAGATACGCAGTATTTT. Complete variable domain (other parts from reference TRBV5-5 and TRBJ2-3): DAGVTQSPTHLIKTRGQQVTLRCSPISGHKSVSWYQQVLGQGPQFIFQYYEKEERGRGNFPDRFSARQFPNYSSELNVNALLLGDSALYLCASSVLAGGLLTTDTQYFGPGTRLTVL.

The chain links TRBV7-9 to TRBJ2-5; TRBD1 matches 9 bases. The DNA matches TRBJ2-7 better at its end, which makes the J call doubtful. Germline lookup yields CDR1 SEHNR and CDR2 FQNEAQ (reference sequence). CDR3 length: 16 residues. Here the CDR3 reads CASSRFPRTGDPEQYF. Written as DNA, the CDR3 is TGTGCCAGCAGCCGGTTTCCGCGGACAGGGGATCCCGAGCAGTACTTC.

V usage is TRBV2 and J usage is TRBJ2-5, with a possible D match to TRBD1 (5 bases). The DNA matches TRBJ2-1 better at its end, which makes the J call doubtful. Germline V lookup: CDR1 SNHLY, CDR2 FYNNEI. The CDR3 covers 13 residues. The CDR3 protein is CASSITGQETQFF. In DNA form, the CDR3 reads TGTGCCAGCAGTATCACAGGCCAAGAGACCCAGTTCTTC.

This chain connects TRBV3-1 to TRBJ2-1, with D perhaps assigned TRBD1 or TRBD2 (5 bases each). CDR1 and CDR2 (germline): LGHDT, YNNKEL (reference sequence). Trimming stripped 4 bases from V and 7 bases from J, with 14 bases between. This CDR3 comprises 14 residues. CDR3 region: CASSPPGPPNEQFF. For the CDR3, the DNA is TGTGCCAGCAGCCCACCGGGACCTCCTAATGAGCAGTTCTTC.

There are a few counts of this clonotype. The chain recombines TRBV20-1 with TRBJ1-5, with 7 bases lining up with TRBD1. The V segment lost 3 bases and the J segment 0 bases; nucleotides outside the gene matches: 2. Germline V gene data show CDR1 as DFQATT and CDR2 as SNEGSKA (reference sequence). This CDR3 contains 14 residues. CDR3 residues: CSASRTGSNQPQHF. The CDR3 nucleotides read TGCAGTGCTAGTCGGACAGGTAGCAATCAGCCCCAGCATTTT.

The chain is built from TRBV20-1 and TRBJ2-1; D gene ambiguous. Trimming pared 5 bases from V and 0 bases from J, leaving 8 bases between. Germline V gene lookup returns CDR1 DFQATT and CDR2 SNEGSKA (reference sequence). The CDR3 has 13 amino acids. The CDR3 region has the DNA TGCAGTGCTTCGCCCCACTCCTACAATGAGCAGTTCTTC. Translating gives CSASPHSYNEQFF.

This clonotype was detected only a few times. Written as DNA, the CDR3 is TGTGCCAGCAGACCTAGGTCGGCATCTAACTATGGCTACACCTTC. Translating it yields CASRPRSASNYGYTF. The chain is built from TRBV25-1 and TRBJ1-2; D remains unclear. Germline lookup yields CDR1 MGHDK and CDR2 SYGVNS. V was cut by 6 bases and J by 0 bases, with 14 bases left in between. CDR3 size: 15 residues.